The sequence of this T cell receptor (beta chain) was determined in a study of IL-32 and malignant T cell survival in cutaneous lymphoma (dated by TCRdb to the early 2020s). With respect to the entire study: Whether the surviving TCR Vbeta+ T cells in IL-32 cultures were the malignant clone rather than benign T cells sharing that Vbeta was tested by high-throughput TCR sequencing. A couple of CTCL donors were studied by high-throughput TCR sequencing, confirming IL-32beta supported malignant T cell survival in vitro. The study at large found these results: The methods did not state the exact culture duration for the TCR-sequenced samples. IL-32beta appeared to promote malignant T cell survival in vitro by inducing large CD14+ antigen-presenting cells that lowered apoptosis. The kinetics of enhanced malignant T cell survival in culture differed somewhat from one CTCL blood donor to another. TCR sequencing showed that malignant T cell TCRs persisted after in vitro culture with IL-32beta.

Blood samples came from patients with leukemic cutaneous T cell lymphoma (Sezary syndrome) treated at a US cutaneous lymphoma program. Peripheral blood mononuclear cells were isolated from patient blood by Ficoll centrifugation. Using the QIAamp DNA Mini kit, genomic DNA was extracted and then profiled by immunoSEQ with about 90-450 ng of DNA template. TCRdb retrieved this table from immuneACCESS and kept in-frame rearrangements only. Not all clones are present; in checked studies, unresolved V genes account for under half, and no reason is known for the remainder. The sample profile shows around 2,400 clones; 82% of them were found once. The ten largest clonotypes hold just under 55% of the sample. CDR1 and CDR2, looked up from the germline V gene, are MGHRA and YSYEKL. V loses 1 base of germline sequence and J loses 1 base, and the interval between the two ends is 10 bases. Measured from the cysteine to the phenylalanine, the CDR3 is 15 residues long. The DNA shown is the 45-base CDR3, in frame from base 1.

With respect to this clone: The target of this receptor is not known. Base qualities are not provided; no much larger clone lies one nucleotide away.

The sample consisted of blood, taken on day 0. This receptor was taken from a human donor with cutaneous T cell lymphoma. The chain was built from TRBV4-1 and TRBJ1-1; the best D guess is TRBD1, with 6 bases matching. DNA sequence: TGCGCCAGCAGCCAAGTTCGGGGGCGGAACACTGAAGCTTTCTTT. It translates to CASSQVRGRNTEAFF.